This record looks at one T cell receptor (beta chain) sequence and its context. This entry is derived from a study of cytomegalovirus exposure and HLA in healthy donors. Primers for the PCR totalled 60 Vbeta and 13 Jbeta. Clones were sequenced by immunoSEQ multiplex PCR, and TCRdb holds only the in-frame ones, with some missing. The sample contains approximately 82,000 clones, approximately 81% of which appear only once. Material: PBMCs. The source of this sequence is a woman between 45 and 65 years old in good health and CMV-seropositive.

DNA for the CDR3: TGTGCCAGTAGTATCAGGCTAGCGGGAGTAGGTGAGCAGTACTTC. This sequence encodes CASSIRLAGVGEQYF. The chain recombines TRBV19 with TRBJ2-7, with TRBD2 matching over 10 bases. With 3 bases clipped from V and 7 bases from J, the junction kept 9 bases outside the gene matches. The CDR3 has 15 residues. Germline lookup yields CDR1 LNHDA and CDR2 SQIVND (reference sequence).